These 2 T cell receptor beta chains originate from one sample sequenced in a study of cytomegalovirus exposure and HLA in healthy donors. 13 Jbeta primers and 60 Vbeta primers were used for the PCR. The data were produced by immunoSEQ multiplex PCR, yet TCRdb's version contains in-frame clones alone and is incomplete. Of 130,000 to 150,000 clones listed, approximately 80% are singletons. The specimen was PBMCs. All receptors come from a male donor in good health and CMV-seronegative.

This clone has a handful of counts. The chain carries TRBV7-2 and TRBJ1-1; 8 positions match TRBD1. Germline lookup yields CDR1 SGHTA and CDR2 FQGNSA. CDR3 size: 15 residues. With 2 bases clipped from V and 1 base from J, the junction kept 3 bases outside the gene matches. The CDR3 protein is CASSLYGTGNTEAFF. CDR3 nucleotides: TGTGCCAGCAGCTTATATGGGACAGGGAACACTGAAGCTTTCTTT.

This clone was seen only once. V usage is TRBV6-5 and J usage is TRBJ2-1; D not resolved. Germline CDR1 is MNHEY and CDR2 is SVGAGI. CDR3 length: 14 amino acids. V lost 10 bases to trimming and J lost 5 bases, with 18 bases between them. The CDR3 region is CATRDFRLNNEQFF. In DNA, the CDR3 is TGTGCCACCAGAGATTTTCGCCTAAACAATGAGCAGTTCTTC.